A selection of T cell receptor beta chains follows, all from one sample in a study of T cell responses to AZD1222 COVID-19 vaccine. TCRdb's copy holds only in-frame clones and misses some; the assay was immunoSEQ multiplex PCR. The sample has about 150,000 clones, roughly nine tenths seen once. This material consisted of peripheral blood, taken 28 days after the second AZD1222 dose. Receptors originate from an adult who received the AZD1222 COVID-19 vaccine. The CDR3 runs from the conserved cysteine through the conserved F or W. The D gene is left open where the match is weak. Clone size is given for some rows only: seen once, a few or many times, or a class if the clone is expanded.

clone size: NA; J gene: TRBJ1-4; V gene: TRBV2; D gene: TRBD1; CDR3 DNA: TGTGCCAGCAGCACGACGCTACAGGGGAGGGTTGCAACTAATGAAAAACTGTTTTTT; CDR3 protein: CASSTTLQGRVATNEKLFF
clone size: NA; J gene: TRBJ2-5; V gene: TRBV4-3; D gene: NA; CDR3 DNA: TGCGCCAGCAGCCAACACATCAGCGTAGGGGAGACCCAGTACTTC; CDR3 protein: CASSQHISVGETQYF
clone size: NA; J gene: TRBJ1-1; V gene: TRBV10-1; D gene: NA; CDR3 DNA: TGCGCCAGCAGACCGGGACAGAACACTGAAGCTTTCTTT; CDR3 protein: CASRPGQNTEAFF
clone size: NA; J gene: TRBJ1-3; V gene: TRBV12-3/TRBV12-4; D gene: NA; CDR3 DNA: TGTGCCAGCACTCTAGGGCAGGCCCACACCATATATTTT; CDR3 protein: CASTLGQAHTIYF
clone size: NA; J gene: TRBJ2-7; V gene: TRBV5-1; D gene: TRBD1; CDR3 DNA: TGCGCCAGCACCTTATCGACAGGGGGCCTCGAGCAGTACTTC; CDR3 protein: CASTLSTGGLEQYF
clone size: NA; J gene: TRBJ1-1; V gene: TRBV7-2; D gene: NA; CDR3 DNA: TGTGCCAGCAGCTCGAGTGTCAGCAGGGGCACTGAAGCTTTCTTT; CDR3 protein: CASSSSVSRGTEAFF
clone size: NA; J gene: TRBJ2-1; V gene: TRBV7-9; D gene: NA; CDR3 DNA: TGTGCCAGCACTCAACAGGGTAATGAGCAGTTCTTC; CDR3 protein: CASTQQGNEQFF
clone size: NA; J gene: TRBJ2-7; V gene: TRBV5-4; D gene: NA; CDR3 DNA: TGTGCCAGCAGCTTGGACCCGGTCTACGAGCAGTACTTC; CDR3 protein: CASSLDPVYEQYF
clone size: NA; J gene: TRBJ2-7; V gene: TRBV2; D gene: NA; CDR3 DNA: TGTGCCAGCAGGTCGGACAGCTACGAGCAGTACTTC; CDR3 protein: CASRSDSYEQYF
clone size: few; J gene: TRBJ2-2; V gene: TRBV6-2/TRBV6-3; D gene: TRBD2; CDR3 DNA: TGTGCCAGCAGCCGCGGGGGGGCCACCGGGGAGCTGTTTTTT; CDR3 protein: CASSRGGATGELFF
clone size: NA; J gene: TRBJ1-2; V gene: TRBV24-1; D gene: NA; CDR3 DNA: TGTGCCACCAGTGTTGATGGATGGGGCTACACCTTC; CDR3 protein: CATSVDGWGYTF
clone size: NA; J gene: TRBJ1-6; V gene: TRBV7-9; D gene: NA; CDR3 DNA: TGTGCCAGCAGCTCCGGCCCGGAAGACACGGTGAATTCACCCCTCCACTTT; CDR3 protein: CASSSGPEDTVNSPLHF
clone size: NA; J gene: TRBJ2-5; V gene: TRBV28; D gene: TRBD2; CDR3 DNA: TGTGCCAGCAGTCTAGGAGGGACTAGCGGAAAAGAGACCCAGTACTTC; CDR3 protein: CASSLGGTSGKETQYF
clone size: NA; J gene: TRBJ1-1; V gene: TRBV2; D gene: NA; CDR3 DNA: TGTGCCAGCAGTTGGTATCTAGTGAACACTGAAGCTTTCTTT; CDR3 protein: CASSWYLVNTEAFF
clone size: NA; J gene: TRBJ1-1; V gene: TRBV7-3; D gene: NA; CDR3 DNA: TGTGCCAGCAGCTCTTCGCCCCCGGGAAAGGACACTAAAGCTTTCTTT; CDR3 protein: CASSSSPPGKDTKAFF
clone size: NA; J gene: TRBJ2-4; V gene: TRBV6-2/TRBV6-3; D gene: TRBD2; CDR3 DNA: TGTGCCAGCAGTCAGCCTGGGGGGGTGGCCAAAAACATTCAGTACTTC; CDR3 protein: CASSQPGGVAKNIQYF
clone size: NA; J gene: TRBJ2-1; V gene: TRBV4-3; D gene: TRBD1; CDR3 DNA: TGCGCCAGCAGCCAAGAACCGGGACAGGGGAGCTCCTACAATGAGCAGTTCTTC; CDR3 protein: CASSQEPGQGSSYNEQFF
clone size: NA; J gene: TRBJ2-1; V gene: TRBV2; D gene: NA; CDR3 DNA: TGTGCCAGCAGTGAAGAGGTGGGGACCTACAATGAGCAGTTCTTC; CDR3 protein: CASSEEVGTYNEQFF
clone size: NA; J gene: TRBJ2-3; V gene: TRBV5-1; D gene: TRBD2; CDR3 DNA: TGCGCCAGCGGTAGGGCTAGCGGGTTTTTGGATACGCAGTATTTT; CDR3 protein: CASGRASGFLDTQYF
clone size: NA; J gene: TRBJ1-3; V gene: TRBV15; D gene: NA; CDR3 DNA: TGTGCCACCAGAGGCCAGGAGGGCTCTGGAAACACCATATATTTT; CDR3 protein: CATRGQEGSGNTIYF
clone size: NA; J gene: TRBJ2-1; V gene: TRBV7-8; D gene: TRBD1; CDR3 DNA: TGTGCCAGCAGCGAAGCCCCCGACAGGGTCCTTAACAATGAGCAGTTCTTC; CDR3 protein: CASSEAPDRVLNNEQFF
clone size: few; J gene: TRBJ2-1; V gene: TRBV6-5; D gene: NA; CDR3 DNA: TGTGCCAGCAGTTATCAGGACGACTACAATGAGCAGTTCTTC; CDR3 protein: CASSYQDDYNEQFF
clone size: NA; J gene: TRBJ2-3; V gene: TRBV24-1; D gene: NA; CDR3 DNA: TGTGCCACCAGTGATTGGAGCACCGGGACGACCTCAACCCGTAGCAAACTCCGCACAGATACGCAGTATTTT; CDR3 protein: CATSDWSTGTTSTRSKLRTDTQYF
clone size: NA; J gene: TRBJ2-1; V gene: TRBV7-9; D gene: NA; CDR3 DNA: TGTGCCAGCAGCTACGACCTGGCTAGCGTATACAATGAGCAGTTCTTC; CDR3 protein: CASSYDLASVYNEQFF
clone size: NA; J gene: TRBJ2-2; V gene: TRBV3-1/TRBV3-2; D gene: NA; CDR3 DNA: TGTGCCAGCAGCCAAACTGCCCCCGGGACGGAGAACACCGGGGAGCTGTTTTTT; CDR3 protein: CASSQTAPGTENTGELFF
clone size: NA; J gene: TRBJ1-5; V gene: TRBV19; D gene: NA; CDR3 DNA: TGTGCCAGTAGTATAGGGGGATTGGAGCCCCAGCATTTT; CDR3 protein: CASSIGGLEPQHF
clone size: NA; J gene: TRBJ1-2; V gene: TRBV3-1/TRBV3-2; D gene: NA; CDR3 DNA: TGTGCCAGCAGCCAAGCCGGCATGGATGGCTACACCTTC; CDR3 protein: CASSQAGMDGYTF
clone size: NA; J gene: TRBJ1-4; V gene: TRBV6-1; D gene: NA; CDR3 DNA: TGTGCCAGCAGTGAAATAGGAGCCGCGAATGAAAAACTGTTTTTT; CDR3 protein: CASSEIGAANEKLFF
clone size: NA; J gene: TRBJ1-5; V gene: TRBV5-8; D gene: NA; CDR3 DNA: TGTGCCAGCAGCTACGCACAGTATAGCAATCAGCCCCAGCATTTT; CDR3 protein: CASSYAQYSNQPQHF
clone size: NA; J gene: TRBJ2-3; V gene: TRBV21-1; D gene: NA; CDR3 DNA: TGTGCCAGCAGCAACCCGACCGCGACCCGACAGGACCACACAGATACGCAGTATTTT; CDR3 protein: CASSNPTATRQDHTDTQYF
clone size: NA; J gene: TRBJ2-7; V gene: TRBV29-1; D gene: TRBD2; CDR3 DNA: TGCAGCGTTGGGGGAGGGCGCGAGCAGTACTTC; CDR3 protein: CSVGGGREQYF
clone size: once; J gene: TRBJ2-1; V gene: TRBV6-2/TRBV6-3; D gene: TRBD2; CDR3 DNA: TGTGCCAGCAGTTACTCGATTTTGGCAATTAGGGGAGGGCATGAGCAGTTCTTC; CDR3 protein: CASSYSILAIRGGHEQFF
clone size: NA; J gene: TRBJ1-1; V gene: TRBV12-3/TRBV12-4; D gene: NA; CDR3 DNA: TGTGCCAGCAGTTTAGCAGGGAACACTGAAGCTTTCTTT; CDR3 protein: CASSLAGNTEAFF
clone size: NA; J gene: TRBJ1-2; V gene: TRBV7-2; D gene: NA; CDR3 DNA: TGTGCCAGCAGCTTACGGGGGGGAGGTGGCTACACCTTC; CDR3 protein: CASSLRGGGGYTF
clone size: NA; J gene: TRBJ1-1; V gene: TRBV11-3; D gene: NA; CDR3 DNA: TGTGCCAGCAGCCCTGAGACGGGGAACACTGAAGCTTTCTTT; CDR3 protein: CASSPETGNTEAFF
clone size: NA; J gene: TRBJ2-3; V gene: TRBV7-9; D gene: TRBD2; CDR3 DNA: TGTGCCAGCAGCCAAGCGGGACTTAGCACAGATACGCAGTATTTT; CDR3 protein: CASSQAGLSTDTQYF
clone size: NA; J gene: TRBJ2-7; V gene: TRBV7-9; D gene: NA; CDR3 DNA: TGTGCCAGCAGTCCAGGCTGGGTACTCGAGCAGTACTTC; CDR3 protein: CASSPGWVLEQYF
clone size: NA; J gene: TRBJ2-6; V gene: TRBV2; D gene: TRBD1; CDR3 DNA: TGTGCCAGCAGCCTAGACAGGGCTGGGGCCAACGTCCTGACTTTC; CDR3 protein: CASSLDRAGANVLTF
clone size: NA; J gene: TRBJ1-1; V gene: TRBV5-4; D gene: NA; CDR3 DNA: TGTGCCAGCAGCTTGGCACCCGGAAGGAACACTGAAGCTTTCTTT; CDR3 protein: CASSLAPGRNTEAFF
clone size: NA; J gene: TRBJ2-5; V gene: TRBV5-1; D gene: NA; CDR3 DNA: TGCGCCAGCAGCTTTCGGGATCCCAAAGAGACCCAGTACTTC; CDR3 protein: CASSFRDPKETQYF
clone size: NA; J gene: TRBJ1-6; V gene: TRBV7-9; D gene: NA; CDR3 DNA: TGTGCCAGCAGCTTAGTTGGGGTCAACTCACCCCTCCACTTT; CDR3 protein: CASSLVGVNSPLHF
clone size: NA; J gene: TRBJ1-5; V gene: TRBV19; D gene: TRBD1; CDR3 DNA: TGTGCCAGTAGTATAGGCCCAGGGGGCGATCAGCCCCAGCATTTT; CDR3 protein: CASSIGPGGDQPQHF
clone size: NA; J gene: TRBJ2-7; V gene: TRBV10-3; D gene: TRBD2; CDR3 DNA: TGTGCCATCAGTGACTCACCTAGCGGGAGCATCGAGCAGTACTTC; CDR3 protein: CAISDSPSGSIEQYF
clone size: NA; J gene: TRBJ2-2; V gene: TRBV6-5; D gene: NA; CDR3 DNA: TGTGCCAGCAGCCGTCTAGCGTTAGGCGGGGAGCTGTTTTTT; CDR3 protein: CASSRLALGGELFF
clone size: NA; J gene: TRBJ2-7; V gene: TRBV29-1; D gene: NA; CDR3 DNA: TGCAGCGTTGAAGATCTAGGTGGCGAGCAGTACTTC; CDR3 protein: CSVEDLGGEQYF
clone size: NA; J gene: TRBJ1-3; V gene: TRBV13; D gene: NA; CDR3 DNA: TGTGCCAGCAGCACCTGGGTCTCTGGAAACACCATATATTTT; CDR3 protein: CASSTWVSGNTIYF
clone size: NA; J gene: TRBJ2-1; V gene: TRBV5-6; D gene: NA; CDR3 DNA: TGTGCCAGCAGCTGGGGAGGGGGGTCGTTATACAATGAGCAGTTCTTC; CDR3 protein: CASSWGGGSLYNEQFF
clone size: NA; J gene: TRBJ2-2; V gene: TRBV24-1; D gene: NA; CDR3 DNA: TGTGCCACCAGTGATTGGGGGGCCGGGGAGCTGTTTTTT; CDR3 protein: CATSDWGAGELFF
clone size: NA; J gene: TRBJ2-1; V gene: TRBV15; D gene: TRBD2; CDR3 DNA: TGTGCCACCGGGACTAGCCGCATCAATGAGCAGTTCTTC; CDR3 protein: CATGTSRINEQFF
clone size: NA; J gene: TRBJ1-6; V gene: TRBV27; D gene: NA; CDR3 DNA: TGTGCCAGCAGTTCAACAGCAGCAAGTTCACCCCTCCACTTT; CDR3 protein: CASSSTAASSPLHF
clone size: NA; J gene: TRBJ2-3; V gene: TRBV27; D gene: NA; CDR3 DNA: TGTGCCAGCAGCTGGGGGGGCGCAGATACGCAGTATTTT; CDR3 protein: CASSWGGADTQYF
clone size: NA; J gene: TRBJ2-7; V gene: TRBV14; D gene: NA; CDR3 DNA: TGTGCCAGCAGCCAAGGGTCCGGGGAAGCCTACGAGCAGTACTTC; CDR3 protein: CASSQGSGEAYEQYF
clone size: NA; J gene: TRBJ1-6; V gene: TRBV18; D gene: NA; CDR3 DNA: TGTGCCAGCTCACCTTCTCGACAGGATTCACCCCTCCACTTT; CDR3 protein: CASSPSRQDSPLHF
clone size: NA; J gene: TRBJ1-1; V gene: TRBV6-5; D gene: NA; CDR3 DNA: TGTGCCAGCAGCGGGGCGAGCACTGAAGCTTTCTTT; CDR3 protein: CASSGASTEAFF
clone size: NA; J gene: TRBJ1-2; V gene: TRBV19; D gene: NA; CDR3 DNA: TGTGCCAGTAGTGTACGACAGTATGGCTACACCTTC; CDR3 protein: CASSVRQYGYTF